The 21 T cell receptor beta chains reported below all come from one sample, sequenced in a study of shared clonotypes between healthy human individuals. Method: immunoSEQ multiplex PCR; TCRdb's copy keeps in-frame clones and lacks some. This sample carries 530,000 or so clones, about 79% of them seen once, and the ten largest clones take 12%. The sample taken for sequencing was PBMCs. The source is a woman between 35 and 50 years old in good health. Some clones in this sample may be carry-over from other donors' samples.

At least ten counts were recorded for this clone. The V gene is TRBV13, the J gene TRBJ2-6, with 7 bases identical to TRBD2. J was trimmed by 7 bases and V by 3 bases; bases with no gene match: 3. The CDR3 contains 14 residues. The germline V gene encodes CDR1 PRHDT and CDR2 FYEKMQ (reference sequence). CDR3 coding DNA: TGTGCCAGCAGCTTGGGAGGGTACGCCAACGTCCTGACTTTC. This encodes CASSLGGYANVLTF.

The chain uses TRBV29-1 and TRBJ2-5, with a weak D call TRBD2 (5 bases). Trimming removed 3 bases from V and 3 bases from J, with 20 bases in between. CDR3 length equals 16 residues. Germline lookup yields CDR1 SQVTM and CDR2 ANQGSEA. As DNA, the CDR3 is TGCAGCGTTGAGGGTTTGGCTAGCTGGCGGGAAGAGACCCAGTACTTC. This encodes CSVEGLASWREETQYF.

This clone was observed a single time. The chain employs TRBV30 and TRBJ1-6; D is possibly TRBD1 (5 bases). CDR3 length equals 16 residues. Germline-derived CDR1 and CDR2 are GTSNPN and SVGIG (reference sequence). Trimming pared 3 bases from V and 1 base from J, leaving 13 bases between. CDR3 protein: CAWSRLRGSYNSPLHF. CDR3 bases: TGTGCCTGGAGCAGACTTAGGGGATCCTATAATTCACCCCTCCACTTT.

The chain has TRBV7-2 and TRBJ1-2, with D possibly matching TRBD1 (5 bases). Germline CDR1 reads SGHTA; CDR2 reads FQGNSA. The CDR3 totals 14 residues. Deletions cut 2 bases from V and 7 bases from J, with 14 bases between. CDR3 nucleotide sequence: TGTGCCAGCAGCTTATCACAGGTCAAGGGTGGCTACACCTTC. Amino acids: CASSLSQVKGGYTF.

DNA for the CDR3: TGTGCCATCAGTGAGTCCGGGGCAACTAATGAAAAACTGTTTTTT. This translates into CAISESGATNEKLFF. The V call is TRBV10-3, the J call TRBJ1-4; D unresolved. V was shortened by 0 bases and J by 0 bases, with 5 bases between the two germline ends. The CDR3 covers 15 residues. Per the germline V gene, CDR1 is ENHRY and CDR2 is SYGVKD.

The chain joins TRBV5-1 to TRBJ2-3; maybe TRBD1 (6 bases). CDR1 and CDR2 (germline): SGHRS, YFSETQ. Trimming stripped 4 bases from V and 2 bases from J, with 14 bases between. The CDR3 loop spans 15 amino acids. This chain's CDR3 is CASSILQGPTDTQYF. The CDR3 coding sequence is TGCGCCAGCAGCATCTTACAGGGCCCCACAGATACGCAGTATTTT.

The rearrangement joins TRBV15 to TRBJ2-3; 8 bases are shared with TRBD2. The CDR3 spans 18 residues. V shed 0 bases and J 1 base; nucleotides not matched to a gene: 9. Germline CDR1 reads LNHNV; CDR2 reads YYDKDF (reference sequence). The CDR3 loop is CATSRDFSGGRRTDTQYF. The DNA for the CDR3 is TGTGCCACCAGCAGAGATTTCTCGGGCGGGAGGCGCACAGATACGCAGTATTTT.

The chain couples TRBV28 to TRBJ1-6; D is perhaps TRBD1 (5 bases). The CDR3 contains 13 residues. V was pared by 5 bases and J by 7 bases, with 9 bases between. CDR1 is MDHEN and CDR2 is SYDVKM in the germline V gene. CDR3 protein: CASSPGRNSPLHF. As DNA, the CDR3 is TGTGCCAGCAGTCCAGGGAGAAATTCACCCCTCCACTTT.

The V call is TRBV7-3, the J call TRBJ2-1; the D gene is possibly TRBD1 (6 bases). Germline V gene lookup returns CDR1 SGHTA and CDR2 FQGTGA. The CDR3 loop spans 14 amino acids. V was pared by 5 bases and J by 12 bases, with 20 bases between. In DNA, the CDR3 is TGTGCCAGCAGCCATCAGGGCCTAGACAGGAGGCAGTTCTTC. Amino acid sequence: CASSHQGLDRRQFF.

V usage is TRBV11-2 and J usage is TRBJ2-5; 13 bases fit TRBD2. Germline V lookup: CDR1 SGHAT, CDR2 FQNNGV. CDR3 length equals 16 residues. Trimming cost V 5 bases and J 1 base; bases outside gene matches: 4. The CDR3 region is CASSPGLAGVQETQYF. The CDR3 DNA follows: TGTGCCAGCAGCCCCGGACTAGCGGGAGTCCAAGAGACCCAGTACTTC.

This CDR3 reads CASSLARGLPNEQFF. The CDR3 DNA follows: TGCGCCAGCAGCTTGGCCAGGGGACTGCCCAATGAGCAGTTCTTC. The chain combines TRBV5-1 with TRBJ2-1, with D perhaps given as TRBD1 or TRBD2 (6 bases each). This CDR3 is built from 15 residues. Trimming removed 0 bases at V and 6 bases at J, with 13 bases between. The germline CDR1 and CDR2 sequences are SGHRS and YFSETQ.

The chain carries TRBV29-1 and TRBJ2-4; TRBD2 might be the D (6 bases). Trimming removed 7 bases from V and 3 bases from J, with 13 bases in between. CDR1 is SQVTM and CDR2 is ANQGSEA in the germline V gene. The CDR3 is made up of 13 amino acids. CDR3 DNA sequence: TGCAGCGGTAGGGGACTGGGCAAAAACATTCAGTACTTC. Its translation: CSGRGLGKNIQYF. The full variable domain, with the rest looked up from reference TRBV29-1 and TRBJ2-4, is SAVISQKPSRDICQRGTSLTIQCQVDSQVTMMFWYRQQPGQSLTLIATANQGSEATYESGFVIDKFPISRPNLTFSTLTVSNMSPEDSSIYLCSGRGLGKNIQYFGAGTRLSVL.

The chain employs TRBV27 and TRBJ2-7, with D perhaps matching TRBD1 (5 bases). There are 14 residues in the CDR3. Germline V gene data show CDR1 as MNHEY and CDR2 as SMNVEV (reference sequence). Deletions cut 4 bases from V and 1 base from J, with 11 bases between. DNA of the CDR3: TGTGCCAGCAGTTCCACAGGACAATCCTACGAGCAGTACTTC. This codes for CASSSTGQSYEQYF.

On this clone itself: Within the sample, other DNA sequences also encode this same CDR3. This chain connects TRBV5-1 to TRBJ1-1; TRBD1 might be the D (6 bases). The length of the CDR3 is 14 residues. The germline V gene has CDR1 SGHRS and CDR2 YFSETQ. Trimming cost V 4 bases and J 5 bases, with 15 bases left between them. In DNA form, the CDR3 reads TGCGCCAGCAGCCCCGGGGAGGGGGGAACTGAAGCTTTCTTT. Its protein is CASSPGEGGTEAFF.

This chain links TRBV19 with TRBJ2-3; 9 bases are a match to TRBD2. In germline, CDR1 is LNHDA, CDR2 SQIVND (reference sequence). With V trimmed by 1 base and J by 3 bases, 11 bases remained unmatched. The CDR3 runs 18 residues. CDR3 sequence: CASSIGLAGKGGTDTQYF. The CDR3 DNA sequence: TGTGCCAGTAGTATAGGGCTAGCGGGAAAGGGCGGAACAGATACGCAGTATTTT.

The sample holds many counts of this clone. The gene calls are TRBV27 and TRBJ2-4; 7 bases line up with TRBD2. CDR3 size: 15 residues. The V gene end was trimmed by 3 bases and the J gene end by 8 bases; junction bases not matched to a gene: 10. The germline gives CDR1 MNHEY, CDR2 SMNVEV (reference sequence). CDR3 loop: CASSLEAGRFDIQYF. The CDR3 DNA reads TGTGCCAGCAGTTTGGAAGCGGGAAGGTTTGACATTCAGTACTTC.

The chain links TRBV5-1 to TRBJ2-2; 12 nucleotides line up with TRBD2. Germline V gene sequence: CDR1 SGHRS, CDR2 YFSETQ. This CDR3 is built from 16 residues. With 7 bases clipped from V and 8 bases from J, the junction kept 12 bases outside the gene matches. The CDR3 here is CASRLTSGRWLGELFF. CDR3 nucleotides: TGCGCCAGCCGACTTACTAGCGGGAGGTGGCTGGGGGAGCTGTTTTTT.

The J gene is TRBJ2-2, the V gene TRBV2; D is unresolved. Between the trimmed V and J ends, which lost 4 bases and 0 bases, there was a span of 9 bases. Germline V CDR1 and CDR2: SNHLY, FYNNEI. This CDR3 has 15 residues. The CDR3 protein is CASSVAETNTGELFF. For the CDR3, the DNA is TGTGCCAGCAGTGTGGCCGAGACGAACACCGGGGAGCTGTTTTTT.

V usage is TRBV19 and J usage is TRBJ2-1; TRBD2 matches 10 bases. J lost 2 bases, V lost 6 bases, and 19 bases had no gene match. CDR3 length: 20 residues. The germline V gene has CDR1 LNHDA and CDR2 SQIVND (reference sequence). The CDR3 loop is CASRLRVGLAGEPAYNEQFF. The CDR3 DNA sequence: TGTGCCAGTAGGCTCCGCGTGGGGCTAGCGGGAGAGCCGGCCTACAATGAGCAGTTCTTC. Drawing the rest from reference TRBV19 and TRBJ2-1, the complete variable domain is DGGITQSPKYLFRKEGQNVTLSCEQNLNHDAMYWYRQDPGQGLRLIYYSQIVNDFQKGDIAEGYSVSREKKESFPLTVTSAQKNPTAFYLCASRLRVGLAGEPAYNEQFFGPGTRLTVL.

This clone came up once. The genes are TRBV5-8 and TRBJ2-5, with 7 nucleotides matching TRBD1. The CDR3 consists of 16 residues. Germline V gene data show CDR1 as SGHTS and CDR2 as YDEGEE. V gave up 4 bases and J gave up 5 bases; unmatched junction bases: 14. The CDR3 DNA reads TGTGCCAGCAGCCCAAGAAAGACAGGGTACGGGGAGACCCAGTACTTC. Translating gives CASSPRKTGYGETQYF. The full variable domain, its missing parts supplied by reference TRBV5-8 and TRBJ2-5, is EAGVTQSPTHLIKTRGQQATLRCSPISGHTSVYWYQQALGLGLQFLLWYDEGEERNRGNFPPRFSGRQFPNYSSELNVNALELEDSALYLCASSPRKTGYGETQYFGPGTRLLVL.

The rearrangement links TRBV7-6 to TRBJ2-2, with a weak D call TRBD1 (6 bases). From germline, CDR1 is SGHVS and CDR2 FNYEAQ. The CDR3 length is 16 residues. Trimming stripped 4 bases from V and 4 bases from J, with 16 bases between. CDR3 DNA sequence: TGTGCCAGCAGCTCCAGCAGGGCAGGGGTCACCGGGGAGCTGTTTTTT. It translates to CASSSSRAGVTGELFF.